A selection of T cell receptor beta chains follows, all from one sample in a study of blood T cell repertoires in COVID-19. Data came from immunoSEQ multiplex PCR; TCRdb stores just in-frame clones and leaves some out. Of some 13,000 clones in the sample, around 83% are singletons; the top ten hold around 25%. Sequenced: peripheral blood. The receptors originated from a man aged 40-49 years with active or convalescent COVID-19. CDR3s include the opening cysteine and the closing phenylalanine or tryptophan. D genes are given only for firm matches. Clone size, where shown, is once, few, many, or a class for clones that have expanded.

>TRBD1|TRBJ2-7|TRBV29-1|-
TGCAGCGCCGCAGGGGGCTCACTAGTCGAGCAGTACTTC
CSAAGGSLVEQYF
>-|TRBJ1-2|TRBV5-1|-
TGCGCCAGCAGCTACGACAGACCCAACTATGGCTACACCTTC
CASSYDRPNYGYTF
>TRBD1|TRBJ2-7|TRBV7-6|-
TGTGCCAGCAGCCCCCAGGGGACAGGGCCCTACGAGCAGTACTTC
CASSPQGTGPYEQYF
>TRBD1|TRBJ2-5|TRBV7-3|-
TGTGCCAGCAGCTTACAACCAGGGGGCGGACAAGAGACCCAGTACTTC
CASSLQPGGGQETQYF
>-|TRBJ2-3|TRBV2|-
TGTGCCAGCAGTGCACTAGGGGACTTAACAGATACGCAGTATTTT
CASSALGDLTDTQYF
>-|TRBJ2-1|TRBV18|-
TGTGCCAGCTCGCTTAGCGCACCCCAAGGCAACAATGAGCAGTTCTTC
CASSLSAPQGNNEQFF
>TRBD1|TRBJ2-1|TRBV27|-
TGTGCCAGCAGTCCCACCGGGACAGTACTCCATGAGCAGTTCTTC
CASSPTGTVLHEQFF
>TRBD1|TRBJ1-4|TRBV5-4|few
TGTGCCAGCAGCTCGGGACAGGGGAATGAAAAACTGTTTTTT
CASSSGQGNEKLFF
>TRBD2|TRBJ2-1|TRBV7-6|-
TGTGCCAGCAGCTTATACTCTAGCGGGGCTGACAATGAGCAGTTCTTC
CASSLYSSGADNEQFF
>TRBD1|TRBJ2-7|TRBV19|-
TGTGCCAGTAGTCTCGGGACAGGCGCCTACGAGCAGTACTTC
CASSLGTGAYEQYF
>TRBD2|TRBJ2-1|TRBV27|once
TGTGCCAGCATCCCCGCGGGAGGGAGCCATGAGCAGTTCTTC
CASIPAGGSHEQFF
>-|TRBJ2-3|TRBV18|-
TGTGCCAGCTCACCATCTGGACAGATTTTCGGCACAGATACGCAGTATTTT
CASSPSGQIFGTDTQYF
>-|TRBJ1-2|TRBV5-4|-
TGTGCCAGCAGCCTTAGCCAAGCAGTCGATTATGGCTACACCTTC
CASSLSQAVDYGYTF
>TRBD2|TRBJ2-1|TRBV19|few
TGTGCCAGTAACCCCTCGGGGGGGAGGACCTACAATGAGCAGTTCTTC
CASNPSGGRTYNEQFF
>-|TRBJ1-4|TRBV25-1|-
TGTGCCAGCAGCCCCAGAGTTCAGGGGAGAGAAAAACTGTTTTTT
CASSPRVQGREKLFF
>-|TRBJ2-7|TRBV9|medium-sized
TGTGCCAGCAGCGTAGCCGGGACAACCTACGAGCAGTACTTC
CASSVAGTTYEQYF
>TRBD1|TRBJ1-4|TRBV6-5|-
TGTGCCAGCAGTCAGACAGGGGGTAATGAAAAACTGTTTTTT
CASSQTGGNEKLFF
>-|TRBJ2-1|TRBV5-1|-
TGCGCCAGCAGCTTGGCAGGGACTCAGAATGAGCAGTTCTTC
CASSLAGTQNEQFF
>-|TRBJ2-5|TRBV28|-
TGTGCCAGCAGTTTACAGGACTTCCAAGAGACCCAGTACTTC
CASSLQDFQETQYF
>TRBD1|TRBJ1-1|TRBV29-1|-
TGCAGCGTGTACAGGGGTCGGGCTTTCTTT
CSVYRGRAFF
>TRBD2|TRBJ2-5|TRBV24-1|-
TGTGCCACCAGTGAAGCGGGAGGCCGCACCCAGTACTTC
CATSEAGGRTQYF
>-|TRBJ1-4|TRBV11-2|-
TGTGCCAGCAGCCTCAGGGGTAATGAAAAACTGTTTTTT
CASSLRGNEKLFF
>-|TRBJ2-2|TRBV10-3|-
TGTGCCATCAGTGAAGGCAGCCCGGGAAACACCGGGGAGCTGTTTTTT
CAISEGSPGNTGELFF
>TRBD1|TRBJ1-5|TRBV2|-
TGTGCCAGCAGGGAAGACAGGGGTCAGCCCCAGCATTTT
CASREDRGQPQHF
>-|TRBJ2-7|TRBV28|-
TGTGCCAGCAGCGGGGGTGTCGAGCAGTACTTC
CASSGGVEQYF